A selection of T cell receptor beta chains follows, all from one sample in a study of shared clonotypes between healthy human individuals. Profiled with immunoSEQ multiplex PCR; TCRdb holds only in-frame clones, not every one. The table has about 1.5 million clones, around 98% seen once. Sequencing input: naive CD4+ T cells sorted from blood. These receptors were taken from a man aged 30 to 39 in good health. CDR3s include the opening cysteine and the closing phenylalanine or tryptophan. A D gene is named only where the DNA matches it firmly. Clone size is shown for a subset of rows, as once, few, many or a class of expanded clone.

TRBJ1-5 | TRBV2 | - | - | CASREEGPQHF | TGTGCCAGCAGGGAAGAGGGTCCCCAGCATTTT
TRBJ1-3 | TRBV14 | - | - | CASSQVGLRPGNTIYF | TGTGCCAGCAGCCAAGTGGGCCTGAGGCCTGGAAACACCATATATTTT
TRBJ2-2 | TRBV19 | - | - | CASRNRNTGELFF | TGTGCCAGTAGGAACAGGAACACCGGGGAGCTGTTTTTT
TRBJ2-4 | TRBV5-4 | TRBD1 | - | CASSPGGSLAKNIQYF | TGTGCCAGCAGCCCAGGGGGAAGCCTAGCCAAAAACATTCAGTACTTC
TRBJ1-2 | TRBV15 | TRBD1 | - | CATSRDLQGSNYGYTF | TGTGCCACCAGCAGAGATCTACAGGGGTCTAACTATGGCTACACCTTC
TRBJ2-7 | TRBV11-2 | TRBD2 | - | CASSVSMGLADYEQYF | TGTGCCAGCAGCGTAAGTATGGGACTAGCGGACTACGAGCAGTACTTC
TRBJ2-1 | TRBV7-2 | TRBD2 | - | CASSSRLAGEGEQFF | TGTGCCAGCAGCTCACGACTAGCGGGAGAGGGTGAGCAGTTCTTC
TRBJ2-7 | TRBV27 | TRBD2 | - | CASSFLAGEAEQYF | TGTGCCAGCAGTTTCCTAGCGGGAGAGGCCGAGCAGTACTTC
TRBJ2-7 | TRBV5-4 | - | once | CASSLTSSYEQYF | TGTGCCAGCAGCTTGACCAGCTCCTACGAGCAGTACTTC
TRBJ1-1 | TRBV29-1 | TRBD1 | - | CSVQGQLRTEAFF | TGCAGCGTGCAGGGACAGTTAAGAACTGAAGCTTTCTTT
TRBJ2-7 | TRBV5-1 | TRBD2 | - | CASTLAGGDRLEQYF | TGCGCCAGCACACTAGCGGGAGGGGACCGTTTAGAGCAGTACTTC
TRBJ2-2 | TRBV27 | - | once | CASSPEYYGELFF | TGTGCCAGCAGTCCCGAATACTACGGGGAGCTGTTTTTT
TRBJ2-3 | TRBV27 | - | - | CASSLRTLSSWLLSTDTQYF | TGTGCCAGCAGTCTGCGGACGCTTTCTAGCTGGCTCCTAAGCACAGATACGCAGTATTTT
TRBJ1-5 | TRBV10-1 | - | - | CASSAQSNQPQHF | TGCGCCAGCAGTGCCCAGAGCAATCAGCCCCAGCATTTT
TRBJ2-1 | TRBV7-2 | TRBD2 | - | CASSWFLAGVVEQFF | TGTGCCAGCAGCTGGTTTCTAGCGGGAGTGGTTGAGCAGTTCTTC
TRBJ1-5 | TRBV18 | - | - | CASSQTPDQPQHF | TGTGCCAGCTCACAGACACCCGATCAGCCCCAGCATTTT
TRBJ2-3 | TRBV4-1 | TRBD2 | - | CASSSTGTSGPDTQYF | TGCGCCAGCAGCTCTACCGGGACTAGCGGGCCAGATACGCAGTATTTT
TRBJ1-3 | TRBV27 | - | - | CASRGRTVSGNTIYF | TGTGCCAGCAGGGGCCGGACGGTCTCTGGAAACACCATATATTTT
TRBJ2-7 | TRBV5-1 | TRBD1 | - | CASSLGPLTGTYEQYF | TGCGCCAGCAGCTTGGGACCCCTGACAGGGACCTACGAGCAGTACTTC
TRBJ1-1 | TRBV9 | - | - | CARQSRVMTEAFF | TGTGCCAGGCAGAGTAGGGTAATGACTGAAGCTTTCTTT
TRBJ1-2 | TRBV29-1 | - | - | CSVGVVGVASYGYTF | TGCAGCGTGGGGGTTGTTGGGGTAGCCAGCTATGGCTACACCTTC
TRBJ1-5 | TRBV28 | - | - | CASSFGQGLRRNQPQHF | TGTGCCAGCAGTTTTGGGCAGGGCCTTCGACGCAATCAGCCCCAGCATTTT
TRBJ2-7 | TRBV6-6 | - | - | CASSPGSIYEQYF | TGTGCCAGCAGCCCTGGGTCCATTTACGAGCAGTACTTC
TRBJ1-2 | TRBV28 | - | - | CASSLDRGYGYTF | TGTGCCAGCAGTTTGGACAGAGGCTATGGCTACACCTTC
TRBJ1-1 | TRBV15 | TRBD1 | - | CATSRDLGGFTEAFF | TGTGCCACCAGCAGAGATCTAGGGGGCTTCACTGAAGCTTTCTTT
TRBJ2-4 | TRBV14 | - | - | CASSQVFVQIVVAKNIQYF | TGTGCCAGCAGCCAAGTGTTCGTGCAGATCGTCGTAGCCAAAAACATTCAGTACTTC
TRBJ1-5 | TRBV28 | - | - | CASSLVQGLRSSNQPQHF | TGTGCCAGCAGTTTAGTACAGGGTCTAAGGAGTAGCAATCAGCCCCAGCATTTT
TRBJ2-5 | TRBV7-8 | TRBD1 | - | CASSFSDRQETQYF | TGTGCCAGCAGCTTCTCGGACAGGCAAGAGACCCAGTACTTC
TRBJ2-1 | TRBV19 | TRBD2 | - | CASSKRTSGNLAHNEQFF | TGTGCCAGTAGTAAAAGGACTAGCGGGAATTTGGCCCACAATGAGCAGTTCTTC
TRBJ1-1 | TRBV5-1 | - | - | CASSPQGTNTEAFF | TGCGCCAGCAGCCCGCAGGGTACGAACACTGAAGCTTTCTTT
TRBJ2-6 | TRBV28 | - | - | CASSADVADSGANVLTF | TGTGCCAGCAGTGCGGACGTAGCAGACTCTGGGGCCAACGTCCTGACTTTC
TRBJ1-1 | TRBV5-4 | TRBD1 | - | CASRLSGTDYTEAFF | TGTGCCAGCAGACTATCCGGGACAGACTACACTGAAGCTTTCTTT
TRBJ1-4 | TRBV5-1 | - | - | CASSPGTGAWDEKLFF | TGCGCCAGCAGCCCCGGGACGGGGGCGTGGGATGAAAAACTGTTTTTT
TRBJ2-5 | TRBV7-9 | - | - | CASSLKGVETQYF | TGTGCCAGCAGCTTAAAAGGGGTGGAGACCCAGTACTTC
TRBJ2-7 | TRBV5-4 | TRBD2 | once | CASSLLAGGHEQYF | TGTGCCAGCAGCTTACTAGCGGGAGGCCACGAGCAGTACTTC
TRBJ2-5 | TRBV5-1 | - | - | CASSLDYGEGAWTQYF | TGCGCCAGCAGCTTAGATTACGGGGAGGGGGCTTGGACCCAGTACTTC
TRBJ1-4 | TRBV27 | TRBD1 | - | CASRFTGGANEKLFF | TGTGCCAGCAGATTTACAGGGGGAGCTAATGAAAAACTGTTTTTT
TRBJ2-7 | TRBV7-9 | TRBD2 | - | CASSAASGSYEQYF | TGTGCCAGCAGCGCCGCTAGCGGGAGCTACGAGCAGTACTTC
TRBJ1-1 | TRBV5-1 | - | - | CASSSTREGNTEAFF | TGCGCCAGCAGCTCAACCAGGGAGGGGAACACTGAAGCTTTCTTT
TRBJ2-1 | TRBV25-1 | TRBD2 | - | CASSRRPSGSYNEQFF | TGTGCCAGCAGTCGTCGGCCTAGCGGGAGTTACAATGAGCAGTTCTTC
TRBJ1-2 | TRBV7-2 | - | - | CASSLVVGIGPDGYTF | TGTGCCAGCAGCTTAGTAGTGGGTATAGGTCCGGATGGCTACACCTTC
TRBJ1-3 | TRBV5-1 | TRBD1 | - | CASSLIAQGAGNTIYF | TGCGCCAGCAGCTTGATCGCTCAGGGGGCTGGAAACACCATATATTTT
TRBJ2-4 | TRBV6-1 | TRBD1 | - | CASSAGQGLENIQYF | TGTGCCAGCAGTGCTGGACAGGGCCTGGAAAACATTCAGTACTTC
TRBJ2-7 | TRBV5-1 | - | - | CASSLGGIGSYEQYF | TGCGCCAGCAGCTTGGGCGGGATCGGCTCCTACGAGCAGTACTTC
TRBJ2-2 | TRBV7-2 | - | - | CASSPTSNTGELFF | TGTGCCAGCAGCCCAACGTCGAACACCGGGGAGCTGTTTTTT
TRBJ1-3 | TRBV5-5 | - | - | CASSFFGGNSGNTIYF | TGTGCCAGCAGCTTTTTTGGTGGGAACTCTGGAAACACCATATATTTT
TRBJ1-5 | TRBV4-3 | - | - | CANSPALTAPQHF | TGCGCCAACAGTCCGGCCTTAACGGCGCCCCAGCATTTT